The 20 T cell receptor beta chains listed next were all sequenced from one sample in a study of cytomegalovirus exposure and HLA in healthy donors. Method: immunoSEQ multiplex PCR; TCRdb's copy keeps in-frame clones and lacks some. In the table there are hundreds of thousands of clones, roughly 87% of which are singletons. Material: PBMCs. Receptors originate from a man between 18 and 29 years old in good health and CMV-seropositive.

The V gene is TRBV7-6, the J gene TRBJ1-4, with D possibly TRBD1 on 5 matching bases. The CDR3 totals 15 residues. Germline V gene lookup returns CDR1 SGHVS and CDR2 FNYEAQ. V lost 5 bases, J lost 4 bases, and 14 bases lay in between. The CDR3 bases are TGTGCCAGCAGCGCCTTAGTGGGACTTAATGAAAAACTGTTTTTT. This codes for CASSALVGLNEKLFF.

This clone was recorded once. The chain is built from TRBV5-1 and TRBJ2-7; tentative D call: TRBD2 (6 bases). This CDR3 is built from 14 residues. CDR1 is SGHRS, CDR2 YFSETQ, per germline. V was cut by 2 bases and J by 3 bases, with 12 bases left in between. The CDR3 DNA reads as TGCGCCAGCAGCTTTGGAGGGACTCTCTACGAGCAGTACTTC. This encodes CASSFGGTLYEQYF. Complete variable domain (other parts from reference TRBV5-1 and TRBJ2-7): KAGVTQTPRYLIKTRGQQVTLSCSPISGHRSVSWYQQTPGQGLQFLFEYFSETQRNKGNFPGRFSGRQFSNSRSEMNVSTLELGDSALYLCASSFGGTLYEQYFGPGTRLTVT.

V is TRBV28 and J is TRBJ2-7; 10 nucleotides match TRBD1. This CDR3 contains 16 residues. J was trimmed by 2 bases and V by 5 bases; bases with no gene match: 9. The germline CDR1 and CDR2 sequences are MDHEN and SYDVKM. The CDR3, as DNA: TGTGCCAGCAGTGCCACCGGGACAGGGGACACCTACGAGCAGTACTTC. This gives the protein CASSATGTGDTYEQYF.

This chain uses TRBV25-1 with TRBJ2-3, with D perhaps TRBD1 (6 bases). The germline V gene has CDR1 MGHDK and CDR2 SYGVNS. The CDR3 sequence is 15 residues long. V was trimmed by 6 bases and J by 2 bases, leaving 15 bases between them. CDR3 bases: TGTGCCAGCAGGGCTTCCGGGACATACACAGATACGCAGTATTTT. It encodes CASRASGTYTDTQYF. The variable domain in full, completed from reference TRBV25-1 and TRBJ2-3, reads EADIYQTPRYLVIGTGKKITLECSQTMGHDKMYWYQQDPGMELHLIHYSYGVNSTEKGDLSSESTVSRIRTEHFPLTLESARPSHTSQYLCASRASGTYTDTQYFGPGTRLTVL.

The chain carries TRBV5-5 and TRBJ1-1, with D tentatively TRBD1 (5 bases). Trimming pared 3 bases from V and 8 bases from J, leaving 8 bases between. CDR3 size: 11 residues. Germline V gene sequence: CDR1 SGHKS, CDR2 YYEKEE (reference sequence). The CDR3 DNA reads TGTGCCAGCAGCTGGGACGGGGAAGCTTTCTTT. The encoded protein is CASSWDGEAFF.

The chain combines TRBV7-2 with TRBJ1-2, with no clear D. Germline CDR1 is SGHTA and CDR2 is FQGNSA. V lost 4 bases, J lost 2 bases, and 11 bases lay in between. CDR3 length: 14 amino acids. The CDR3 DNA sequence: TGTGCCAGCAGCTCCCCTATCAACAACTATGGCTACACCTTC. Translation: CASSSPINNYGYTF.

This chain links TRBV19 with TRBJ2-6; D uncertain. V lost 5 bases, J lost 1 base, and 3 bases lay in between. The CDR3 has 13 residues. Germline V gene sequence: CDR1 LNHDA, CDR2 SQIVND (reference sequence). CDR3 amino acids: CASSDSGANVLTF. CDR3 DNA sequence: TGTGCCAGTAGTGATTCTGGGGCCAACGTCCTGACTTTC.

CDR3 sequence reads: CASSQDSRGSYNEQFF. The CDR3 DNA reads as TGCGCCAGCAGCCAAGATTCCAGGGGCTCCTACAATGAGCAGTTCTTC. The chain links TRBV4-1 to TRBJ2-1, with D tentatively TRBD1 (6 bases). The CDR3 totals 16 residues. Looked up from germline, CDR1 is MGHRA and CDR2 is YSYEKL. V was cut by 0 bases and J by 0 bases, with 9 bases left in between.

DNA of the CDR3: TGTGCCAGCAGCCCGACAGATCTTCGCTACGAGCAGTACTTC. It codes for CASSPTDLRYEQYF. The chain carries TRBV13 and TRBJ2-7, with a possible D match to TRBD1 (5 bases). V shed 5 bases and J shed 3 bases, with 14 bases lying between them. The CDR3 loop spans 14 amino acids. Germline V CDR1 and CDR2: PRHDT, FYEKMQ (reference sequence).

CDR3 sequence (DNA): TGTGCCAGCAGCCGTCGGGGGGGTGGAAACACCATATATTTT. The encoded protein is CASSRRGGGNTIYF. This chain connects TRBV5-6 to TRBJ1-3, with a weak D call TRBD1 (5 bases). V dropped 4 bases and J dropped 3 bases, with 11 bases sitting between them. The CDR3 contains 14 residues. CDR1 is SGHDT and CDR2 is YYEEEE in the germline V gene. Drawing the rest from reference TRBV5-6 and TRBJ1-3, the complete variable domain is DAGVTQSPTHLIKTRGQQVTLRCSPKSGHDTVSWYQQALGQGPQFIFQYYEEEERQRGNFPDRFSGHQFPNYSSELNVNALLLGDSALYLCASSRRGGGNTIYFGEGSWLTVV.

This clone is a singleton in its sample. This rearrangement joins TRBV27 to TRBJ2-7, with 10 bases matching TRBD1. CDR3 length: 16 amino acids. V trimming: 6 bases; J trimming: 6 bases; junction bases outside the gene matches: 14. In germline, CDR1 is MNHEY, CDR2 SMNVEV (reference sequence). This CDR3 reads CASRDLSGTGDREQYF. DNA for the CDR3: TGTGCCAGCAGGGACCTGTCCGGGACAGGGGATCGCGAGCAGTACTTC.

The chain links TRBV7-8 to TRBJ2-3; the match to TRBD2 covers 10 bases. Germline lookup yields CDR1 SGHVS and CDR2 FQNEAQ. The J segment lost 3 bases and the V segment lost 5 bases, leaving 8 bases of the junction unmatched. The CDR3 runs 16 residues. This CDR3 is CASSQVASGRTDTQYF. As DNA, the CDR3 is TGTGCCAGCAGCCAAGTTGCTAGCGGGAGAACAGATACGCAGTATTTT.

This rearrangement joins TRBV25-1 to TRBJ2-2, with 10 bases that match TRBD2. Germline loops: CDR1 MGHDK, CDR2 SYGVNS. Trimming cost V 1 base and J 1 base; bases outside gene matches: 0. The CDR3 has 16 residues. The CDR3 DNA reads TGTGCCAGCAGTGAATGGACTAGCGGGAACACCGGGGAGCTGTTTTTT. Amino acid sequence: CASSEWTSGNTGELFF.

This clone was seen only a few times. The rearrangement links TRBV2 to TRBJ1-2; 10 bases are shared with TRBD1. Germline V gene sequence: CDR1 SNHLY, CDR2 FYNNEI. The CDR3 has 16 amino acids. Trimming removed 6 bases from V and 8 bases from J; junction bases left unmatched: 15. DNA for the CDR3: TGTGCCAGCAGACCTTCCGGGACAGGGGAAGAGGGGGGCTACACCTTC. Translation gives CASRPSGTGEEGGYTF.

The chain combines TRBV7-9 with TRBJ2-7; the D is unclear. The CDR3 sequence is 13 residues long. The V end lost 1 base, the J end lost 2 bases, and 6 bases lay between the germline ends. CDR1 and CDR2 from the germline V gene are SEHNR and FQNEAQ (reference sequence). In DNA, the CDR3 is TGTGCCAGCAGCTTAGGGACGACCTACGAGCAGTACTTC. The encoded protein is CASSLGTTYEQYF.

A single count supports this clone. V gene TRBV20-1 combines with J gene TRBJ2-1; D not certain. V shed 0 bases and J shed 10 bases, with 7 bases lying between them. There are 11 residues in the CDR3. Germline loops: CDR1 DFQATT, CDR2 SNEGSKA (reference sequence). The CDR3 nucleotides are TGCAGTGCTAGAGATCCCAGGGAGCAGTTCTTC. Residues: CSARDPREQFF.

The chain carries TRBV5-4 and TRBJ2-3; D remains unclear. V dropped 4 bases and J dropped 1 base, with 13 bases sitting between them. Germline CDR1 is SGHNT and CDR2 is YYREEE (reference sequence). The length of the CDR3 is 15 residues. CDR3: CASSPVLTGTDTQYF. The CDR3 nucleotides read TGTGCCAGCAGCCCTGTTCTAACTGGCACAGATACGCAGTATTTT.

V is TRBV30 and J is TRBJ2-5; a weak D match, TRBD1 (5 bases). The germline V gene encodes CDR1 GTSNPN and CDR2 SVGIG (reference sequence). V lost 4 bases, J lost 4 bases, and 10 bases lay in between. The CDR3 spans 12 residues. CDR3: CAWKGNPETQYF. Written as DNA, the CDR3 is TGTGCCTGGAAGGGGAACCCAGAGACCCAGTACTTC.

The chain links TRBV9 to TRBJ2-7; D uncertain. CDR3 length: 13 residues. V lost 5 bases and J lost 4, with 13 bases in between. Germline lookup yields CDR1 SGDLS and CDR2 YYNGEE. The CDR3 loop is CASSPFEEYEQYF. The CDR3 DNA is TGTGCCAGCAGTCCTTTTGAAGAATACGAGCAGTACTTC.

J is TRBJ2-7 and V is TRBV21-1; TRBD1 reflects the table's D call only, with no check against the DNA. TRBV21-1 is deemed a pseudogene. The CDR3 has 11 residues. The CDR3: CASTQGSEQYF. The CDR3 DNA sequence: TGTGCCAGCACCCAGGGTTCCGAGCAGTACTTC.